Sequencing of this TCR beta chain was carried out in a study of blood T cell repertoires in COVID-19. CDR3 size: 14 residues. The V and J ends lost 8 bases and 0 bases respectively, with 13 bases between them. CDR1 SNHLY and CDR2 FYNNEI come from the germline V gene. Assay used: immunoSEQ multiplex PCR; TCRdb lists only in-frame clones, some missing. Of approximately 480,000 clones detected, approximately 92% appear once; the ten largest clones hold roughly 0.9%. V is TRBV2 and J is TRBJ1-1; no definite D call. The clonotype was recovered from a man between 18 and 35 years old with COVID-19, enrolled during active disease. The sample was peripheral blood. The CDR3 nucleotides are TGTGCCAGCTCCCTGCAGAACATGAACACTGAAGCTTTCTTT. It translates to CASSLQNMNTEAFF.